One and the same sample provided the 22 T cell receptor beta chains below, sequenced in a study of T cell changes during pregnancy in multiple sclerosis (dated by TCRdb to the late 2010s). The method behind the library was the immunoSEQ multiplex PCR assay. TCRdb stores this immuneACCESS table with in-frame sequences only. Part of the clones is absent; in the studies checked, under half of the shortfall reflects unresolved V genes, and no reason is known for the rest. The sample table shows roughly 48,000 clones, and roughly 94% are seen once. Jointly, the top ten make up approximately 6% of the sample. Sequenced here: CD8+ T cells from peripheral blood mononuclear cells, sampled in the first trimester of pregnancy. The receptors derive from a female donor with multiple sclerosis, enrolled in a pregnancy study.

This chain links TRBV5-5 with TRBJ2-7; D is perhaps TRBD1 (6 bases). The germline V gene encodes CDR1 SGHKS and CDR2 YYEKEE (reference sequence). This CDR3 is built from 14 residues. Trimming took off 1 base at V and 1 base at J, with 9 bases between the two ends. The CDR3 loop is CASSLRQASYEQYF. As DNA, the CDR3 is TGTGCCAGCAGCTTGAGACAGGCGTCCTACGAGCAGTACTTC.

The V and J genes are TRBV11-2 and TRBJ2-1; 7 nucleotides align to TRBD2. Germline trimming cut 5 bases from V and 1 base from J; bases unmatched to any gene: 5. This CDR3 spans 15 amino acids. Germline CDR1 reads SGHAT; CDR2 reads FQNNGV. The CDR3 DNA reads TGTGCCAGCAGCGTGGGGGGGTTATCCTACAATGAGCAGTTCTTC. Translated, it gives CASSVGGLSYNEQFF.

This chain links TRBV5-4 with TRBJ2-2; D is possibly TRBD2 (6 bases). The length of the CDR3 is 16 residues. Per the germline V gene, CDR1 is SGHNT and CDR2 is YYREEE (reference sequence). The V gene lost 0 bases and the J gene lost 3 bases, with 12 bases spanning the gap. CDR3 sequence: CASSLGAGFDTGELFF. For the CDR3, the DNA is TGTGCCAGCAGCTTGGGGGCGGGATTCGACACCGGGGAGCTGTTTTTT.

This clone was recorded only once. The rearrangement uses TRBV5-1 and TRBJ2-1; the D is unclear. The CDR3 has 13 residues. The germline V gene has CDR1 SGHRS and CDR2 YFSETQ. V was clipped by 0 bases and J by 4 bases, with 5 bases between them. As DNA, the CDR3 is TGCGCCAGCAGCTTGGTGAGATACAATGAGCAGTTCTTC. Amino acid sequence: CASSLVRYNEQFF.

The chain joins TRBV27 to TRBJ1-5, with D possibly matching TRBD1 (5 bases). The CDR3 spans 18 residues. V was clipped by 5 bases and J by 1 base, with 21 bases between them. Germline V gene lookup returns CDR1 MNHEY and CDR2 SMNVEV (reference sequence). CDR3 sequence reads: CASSLGGVTGVSNQPQHF. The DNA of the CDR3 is TGTGCCAGCAGTCTTGGAGGGGTTACGGGTGTAAGCAATCAGCCCCAGCATTTT.

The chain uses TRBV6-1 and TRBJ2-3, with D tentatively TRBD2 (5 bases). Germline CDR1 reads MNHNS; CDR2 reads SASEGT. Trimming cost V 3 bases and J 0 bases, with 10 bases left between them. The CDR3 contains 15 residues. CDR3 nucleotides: TGTGCCAGCAGTGAGGCGGCGGGCAGCACAGATACGCAGTATTTT. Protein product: CASSEAAGSTDTQYF.

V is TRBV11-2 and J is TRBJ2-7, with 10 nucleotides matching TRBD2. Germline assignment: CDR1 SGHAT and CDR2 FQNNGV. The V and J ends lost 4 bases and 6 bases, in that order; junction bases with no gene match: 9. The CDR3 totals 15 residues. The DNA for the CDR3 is TGTGCCAGCAGCTCTCTAGCGGGGGCCGCCGGCGAGCAGTACTTC. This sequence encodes CASSSLAGAAGEQYF.

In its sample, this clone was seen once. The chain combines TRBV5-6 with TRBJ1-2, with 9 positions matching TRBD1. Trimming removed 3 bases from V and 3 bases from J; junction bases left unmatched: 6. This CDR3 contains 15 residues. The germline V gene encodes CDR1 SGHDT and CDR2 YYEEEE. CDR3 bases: TGTGCCAGCAGCTCCCAGGACAGGGGATACTATGGCTACACCTTC. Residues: CASSSQDRGYYGYTF.

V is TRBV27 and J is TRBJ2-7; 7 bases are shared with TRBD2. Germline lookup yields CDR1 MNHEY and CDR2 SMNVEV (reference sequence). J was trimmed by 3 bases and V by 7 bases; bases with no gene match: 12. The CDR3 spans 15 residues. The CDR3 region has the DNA TGTGCCAGCATCCCGGCCGGGGGGTCTTTCTACGAGCAGTACTTC. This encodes CASIPAGGSFYEQYF.

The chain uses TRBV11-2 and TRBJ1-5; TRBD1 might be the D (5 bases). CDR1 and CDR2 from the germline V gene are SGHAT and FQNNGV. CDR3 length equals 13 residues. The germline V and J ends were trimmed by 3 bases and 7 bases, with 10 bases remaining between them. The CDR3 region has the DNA TGTGCCAGCAGCTTGGACATTCGGCAGCCCCAGCATTTT. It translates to CASSLDIRQPQHF.

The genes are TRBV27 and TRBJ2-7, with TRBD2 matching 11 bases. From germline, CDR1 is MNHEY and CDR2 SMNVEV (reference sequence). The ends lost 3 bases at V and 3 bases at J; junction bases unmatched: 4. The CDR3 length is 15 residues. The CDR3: CASSLSTSGIYEQYF. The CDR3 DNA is TGTGCCAGCAGTTTGTCGACTAGCGGGATCTACGAGCAGTACTTC.

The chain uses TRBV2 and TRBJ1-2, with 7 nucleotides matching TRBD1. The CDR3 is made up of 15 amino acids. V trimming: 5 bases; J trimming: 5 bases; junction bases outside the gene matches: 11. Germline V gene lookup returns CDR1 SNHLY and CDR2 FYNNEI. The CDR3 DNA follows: TGTGCCAGCAGTAAACCGGGACAGCAGTCGTATGGCTACACCTTC. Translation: CASSKPGQQSYGYTF.

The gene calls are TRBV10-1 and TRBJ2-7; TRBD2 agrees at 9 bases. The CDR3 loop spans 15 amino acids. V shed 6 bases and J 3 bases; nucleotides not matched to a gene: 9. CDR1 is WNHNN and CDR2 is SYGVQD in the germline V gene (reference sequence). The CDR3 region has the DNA TGCGCCAGCAGGGTTCCCGCGGGAGGGGGCTACGAGCAGTACTTC. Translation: CASRVPAGGGYEQYF.

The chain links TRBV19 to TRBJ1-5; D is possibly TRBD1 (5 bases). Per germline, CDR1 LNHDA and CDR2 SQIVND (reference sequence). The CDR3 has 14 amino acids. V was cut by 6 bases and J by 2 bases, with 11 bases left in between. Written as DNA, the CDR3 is TGTGCCAGTAGCACGGGGGGAGGCAATCAGCCCCAGCATTTT. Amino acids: CASSTGGGNQPQHF.

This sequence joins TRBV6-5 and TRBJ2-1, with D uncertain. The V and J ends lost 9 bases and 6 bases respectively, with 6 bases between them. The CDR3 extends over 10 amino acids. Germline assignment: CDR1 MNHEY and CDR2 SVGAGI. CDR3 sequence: CARYFNEQFF. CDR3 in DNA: TGTGCCAGGTATTTCAATGAGCAGTTCTTC.

CDR3 coding DNA: TGTGCCAGCAGGAGGGGGGGCTCCTACGAGCAGTACTTC. This translates into CASRRGGSYEQYF. The chain uses TRBV27 and TRBJ2-7; a possible D gene is TRBD2 (7 bases). This CDR3 region has 13 residues. V was clipped by 6 bases and J by 0 bases, with 9 bases between them. In germline, CDR1 is MNHEY, CDR2 SMNVEV (reference sequence).

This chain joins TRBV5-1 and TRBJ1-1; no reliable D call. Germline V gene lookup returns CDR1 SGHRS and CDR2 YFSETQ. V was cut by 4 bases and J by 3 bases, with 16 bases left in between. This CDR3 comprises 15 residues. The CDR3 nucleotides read TGCGCCAGCAGCCCCACGGCCCCCCGGGACACTGAAGCTTTCTTT. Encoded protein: CASSPTAPRDTEAFF.

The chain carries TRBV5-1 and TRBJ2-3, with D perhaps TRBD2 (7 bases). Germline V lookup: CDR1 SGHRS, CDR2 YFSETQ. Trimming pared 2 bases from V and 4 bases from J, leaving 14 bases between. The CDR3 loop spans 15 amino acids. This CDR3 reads CASSLGQGRADTQYF. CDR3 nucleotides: TGCGCCAGCAGCTTAGGGCAGGGGAGGGCAGATACGCAGTATTTT.

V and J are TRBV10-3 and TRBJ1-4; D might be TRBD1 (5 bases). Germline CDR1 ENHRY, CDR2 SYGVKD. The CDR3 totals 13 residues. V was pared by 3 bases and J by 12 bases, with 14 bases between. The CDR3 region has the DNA TGTGCCATCAGTGATTCAGGGCAGACGGAACTGTTTTTT. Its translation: CAISDSGQTELFF.

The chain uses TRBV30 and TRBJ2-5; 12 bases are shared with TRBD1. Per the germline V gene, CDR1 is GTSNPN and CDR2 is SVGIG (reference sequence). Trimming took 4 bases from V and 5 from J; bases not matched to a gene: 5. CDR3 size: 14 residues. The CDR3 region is CAWTGTGGSETQYF. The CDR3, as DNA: TGTGCCTGGACCGGGACAGGGGGCAGTGAGACCCAGTACTTC.

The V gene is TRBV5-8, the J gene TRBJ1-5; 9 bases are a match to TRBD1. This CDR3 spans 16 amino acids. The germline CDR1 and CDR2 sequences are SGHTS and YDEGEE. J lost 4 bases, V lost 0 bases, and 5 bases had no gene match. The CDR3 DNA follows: TGTGCCAGCAGCTTGGAACAGGGGGCATGGAATCAGCCCCAGCATTTT. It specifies CASSLEQGAWNQPQHF.

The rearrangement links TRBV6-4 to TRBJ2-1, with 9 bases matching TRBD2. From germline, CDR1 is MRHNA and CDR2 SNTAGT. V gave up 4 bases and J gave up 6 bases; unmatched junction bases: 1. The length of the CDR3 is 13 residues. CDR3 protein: CASSGTSANEQFF. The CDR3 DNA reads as TGTGCCAGCAGTGGGACTAGCGCCAATGAGCAGTTCTTC.